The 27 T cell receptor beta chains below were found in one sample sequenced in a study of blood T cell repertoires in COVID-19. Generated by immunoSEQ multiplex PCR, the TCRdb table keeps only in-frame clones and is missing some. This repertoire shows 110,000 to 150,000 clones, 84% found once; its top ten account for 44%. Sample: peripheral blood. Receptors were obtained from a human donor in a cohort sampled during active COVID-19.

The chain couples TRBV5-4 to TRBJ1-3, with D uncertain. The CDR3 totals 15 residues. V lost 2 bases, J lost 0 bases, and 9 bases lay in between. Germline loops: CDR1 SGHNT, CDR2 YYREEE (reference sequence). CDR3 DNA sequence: TGTGCCAGCAGCTTAGGAGAGAGCTCTGGAAACACCATATATTTT. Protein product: CASSLGESSGNTIYF.

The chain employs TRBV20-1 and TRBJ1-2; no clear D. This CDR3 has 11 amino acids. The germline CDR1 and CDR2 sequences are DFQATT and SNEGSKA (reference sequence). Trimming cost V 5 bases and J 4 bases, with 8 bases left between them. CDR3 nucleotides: TGCAGTGCTCCGGGTGGCTATGGCTACACCTTC. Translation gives CSAPGGYGYTF.

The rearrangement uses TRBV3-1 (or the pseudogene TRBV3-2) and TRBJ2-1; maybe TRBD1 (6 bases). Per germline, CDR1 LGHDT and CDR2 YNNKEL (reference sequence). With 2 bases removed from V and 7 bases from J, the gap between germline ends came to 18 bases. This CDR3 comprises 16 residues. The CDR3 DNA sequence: TGTGCCAGCAGCCAATCGGCTGGGGGCTCGTGGAATGAGCAGTTCTTC. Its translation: CASSQSAGGSWNEQFF.

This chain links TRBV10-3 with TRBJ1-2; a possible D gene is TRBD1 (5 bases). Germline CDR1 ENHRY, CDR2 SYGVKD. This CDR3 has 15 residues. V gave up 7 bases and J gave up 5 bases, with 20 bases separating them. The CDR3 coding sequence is TGTGCCATCAATCTGGGGTCTACAGGCTCGTATGGCTACACCTTC. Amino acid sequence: CAINLGSTGSYGYTF.

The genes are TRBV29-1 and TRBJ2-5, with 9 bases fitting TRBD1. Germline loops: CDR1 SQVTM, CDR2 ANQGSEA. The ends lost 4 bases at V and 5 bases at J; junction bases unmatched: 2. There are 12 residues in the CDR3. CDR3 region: CSVVQGAETQYF. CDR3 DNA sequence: TGCAGCGTTGTACAGGGGGCGGAGACCCAGTACTTC.

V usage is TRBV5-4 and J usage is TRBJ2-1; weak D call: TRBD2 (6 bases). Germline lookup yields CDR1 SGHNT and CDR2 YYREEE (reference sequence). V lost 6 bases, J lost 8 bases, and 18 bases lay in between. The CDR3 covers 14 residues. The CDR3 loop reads CASTGTGLLDEQFF. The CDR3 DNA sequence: TGTGCCAGCACCGGGACTGGACTCTTGGATGAGCAGTTCTTC.

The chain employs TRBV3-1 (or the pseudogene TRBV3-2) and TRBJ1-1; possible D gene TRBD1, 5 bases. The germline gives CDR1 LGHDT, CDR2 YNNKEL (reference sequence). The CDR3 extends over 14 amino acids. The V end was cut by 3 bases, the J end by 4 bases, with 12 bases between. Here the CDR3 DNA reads TGTGCCAGCAGCCAGCAGGGAGGAGGCACTGAAGCTTTCTTT. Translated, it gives CASSQQGGGTEAFF.

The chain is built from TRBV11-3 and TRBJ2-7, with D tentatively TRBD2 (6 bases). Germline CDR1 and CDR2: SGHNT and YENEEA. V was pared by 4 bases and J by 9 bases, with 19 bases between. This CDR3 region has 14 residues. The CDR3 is CASSWDSERAGQYF. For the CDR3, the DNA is TGTGCCAGCAGCTGGGACTCCGAGAGGGCCGGGCAGTACTTC.

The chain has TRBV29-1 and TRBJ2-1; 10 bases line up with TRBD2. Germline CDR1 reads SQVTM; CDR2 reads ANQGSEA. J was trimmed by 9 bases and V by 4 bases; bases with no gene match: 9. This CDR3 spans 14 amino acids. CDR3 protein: CSVGAAGGGGEQFF. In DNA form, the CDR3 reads TGCAGCGTTGGGGCAGCGGGAGGGGGAGGTGAGCAGTTCTTC.

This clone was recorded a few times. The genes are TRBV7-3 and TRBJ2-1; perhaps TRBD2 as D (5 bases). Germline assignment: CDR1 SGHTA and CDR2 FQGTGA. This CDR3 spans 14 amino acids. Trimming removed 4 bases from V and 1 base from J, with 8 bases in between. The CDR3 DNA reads TGTGCCAGCAGCTCTGGACTGTCCTACAATGAGCAGTTCTTC. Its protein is CASSSGLSYNEQFF.

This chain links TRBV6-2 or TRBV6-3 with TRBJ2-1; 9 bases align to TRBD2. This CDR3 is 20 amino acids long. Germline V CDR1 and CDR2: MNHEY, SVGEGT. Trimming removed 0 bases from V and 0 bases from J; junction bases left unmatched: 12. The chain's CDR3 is CASSYSRGPLAGPSYNEQFF. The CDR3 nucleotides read TGTGCCAGCAGTTACTCGAGGGGACCTCTAGCGGGGCCCTCCTACAATGAGCAGTTCTTC.

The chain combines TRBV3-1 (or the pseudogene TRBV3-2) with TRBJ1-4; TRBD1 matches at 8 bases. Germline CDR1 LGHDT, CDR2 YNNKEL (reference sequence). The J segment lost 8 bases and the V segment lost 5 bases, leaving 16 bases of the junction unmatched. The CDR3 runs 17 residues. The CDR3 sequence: CASSFTDRDRRGEKLFF. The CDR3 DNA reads TGTGCCAGCAGCTTTACCGACCGGGACAGGAGAGGCGAAAAACTGTTTTTT.

The DNA for the CDR3 is TGTGCCAGTAGTCCCGGGACAGGCTCCACTGAAGCTTTCTTT. Protein product: CASSPGTGSTEAFF. The chain recombines TRBV19 with TRBJ1-1; 8 bases align to TRBD1. The J segment lost 4 bases and the V segment lost 5 bases, leaving 6 bases of the junction unmatched. The germline V gene encodes CDR1 LNHDA and CDR2 SQIVND (reference sequence). The CDR3 runs 14 residues.

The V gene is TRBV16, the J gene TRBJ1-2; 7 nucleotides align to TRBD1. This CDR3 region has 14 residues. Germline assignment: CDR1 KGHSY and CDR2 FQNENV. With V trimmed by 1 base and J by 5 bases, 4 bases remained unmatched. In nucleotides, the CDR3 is TGTGCCAGCAGCCAATTGGAGGGGGCATATGGCTACACCTTC. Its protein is CASSQLEGAYGYTF.

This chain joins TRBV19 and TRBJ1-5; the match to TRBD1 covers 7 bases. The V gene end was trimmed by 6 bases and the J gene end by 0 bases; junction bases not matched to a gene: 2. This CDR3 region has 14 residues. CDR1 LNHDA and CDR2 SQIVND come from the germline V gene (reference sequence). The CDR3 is CASRYRGSNQPQHF. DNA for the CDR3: TGTGCCAGTAGATACAGGGGTAGCAATCAGCCCCAGCATTTT.

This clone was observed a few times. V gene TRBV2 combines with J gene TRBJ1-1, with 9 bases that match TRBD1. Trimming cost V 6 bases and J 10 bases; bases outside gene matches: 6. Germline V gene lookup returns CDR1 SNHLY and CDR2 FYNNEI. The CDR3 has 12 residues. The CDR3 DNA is TGTGCCAGCAGGCCCGGACAGGGGCGAGCTTTCTTT. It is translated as CASRPGQGRAFF.

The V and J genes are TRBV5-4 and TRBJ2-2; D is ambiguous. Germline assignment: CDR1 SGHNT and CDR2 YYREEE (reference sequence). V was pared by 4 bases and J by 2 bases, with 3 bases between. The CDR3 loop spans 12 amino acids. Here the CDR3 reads CASSLNTGELFF. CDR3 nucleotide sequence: TGTGCCAGCAGCCTAAACACCGGGGAGCTGTTTTTT.

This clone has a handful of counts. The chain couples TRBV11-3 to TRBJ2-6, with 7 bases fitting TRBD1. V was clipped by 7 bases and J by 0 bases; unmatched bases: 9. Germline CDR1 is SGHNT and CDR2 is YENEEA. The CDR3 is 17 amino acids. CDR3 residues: CASNLRDSNSGANVLTF. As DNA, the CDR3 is TGTGCCAGCAACCTCCGGGACAGCAACTCTGGGGCCAACGTCCTGACTTTC.

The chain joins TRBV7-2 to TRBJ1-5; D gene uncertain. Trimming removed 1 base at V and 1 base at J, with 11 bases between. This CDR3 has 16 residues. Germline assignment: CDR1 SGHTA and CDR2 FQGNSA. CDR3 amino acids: CASSLDLALSNQPQHF. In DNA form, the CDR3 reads TGTGCCAGCAGCTTAGACTTAGCCCTCAGCAATCAGCCCCAGCATTTT.

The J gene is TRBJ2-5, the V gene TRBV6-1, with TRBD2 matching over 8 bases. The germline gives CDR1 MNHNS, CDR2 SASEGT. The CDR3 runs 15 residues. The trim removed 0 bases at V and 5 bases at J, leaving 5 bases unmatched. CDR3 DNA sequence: TGTGCCAGCAGTGAAGCAGGGACTAGAGTTGAGACCCAGTACTTC. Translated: CASSEAGTRVETQYF.

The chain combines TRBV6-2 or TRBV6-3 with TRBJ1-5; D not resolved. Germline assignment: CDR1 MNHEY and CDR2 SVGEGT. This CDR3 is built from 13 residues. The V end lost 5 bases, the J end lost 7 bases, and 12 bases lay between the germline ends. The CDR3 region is CASSDNTEQPQHF. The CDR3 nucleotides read TGTGCCAGCAGTGACAACACAGAGCAGCCCCAGCATTTT.

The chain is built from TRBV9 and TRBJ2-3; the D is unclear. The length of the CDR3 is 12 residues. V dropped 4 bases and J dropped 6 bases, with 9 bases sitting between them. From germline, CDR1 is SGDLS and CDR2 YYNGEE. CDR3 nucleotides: TGTGCCAGCAGCCCCCCAGCGGATACGCAGTATTTT. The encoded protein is CASSPPADTQYF.

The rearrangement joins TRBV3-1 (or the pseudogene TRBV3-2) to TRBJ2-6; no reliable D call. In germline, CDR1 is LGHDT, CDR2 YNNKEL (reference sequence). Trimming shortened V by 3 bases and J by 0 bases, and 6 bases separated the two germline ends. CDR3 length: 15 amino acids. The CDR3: CASSHPSSGANVLTF. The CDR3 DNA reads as TGTGCCAGCAGCCATCCCAGCTCTGGGGCCAACGTCCTGACTTTC.

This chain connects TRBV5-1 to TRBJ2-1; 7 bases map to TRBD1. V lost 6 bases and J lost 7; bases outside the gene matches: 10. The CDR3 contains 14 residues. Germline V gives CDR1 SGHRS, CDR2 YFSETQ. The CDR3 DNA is TGCGCCAGCACCCCGGGACAGTCGTTTAATGAGCAGTTCTTC. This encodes CASTPGQSFNEQFF.

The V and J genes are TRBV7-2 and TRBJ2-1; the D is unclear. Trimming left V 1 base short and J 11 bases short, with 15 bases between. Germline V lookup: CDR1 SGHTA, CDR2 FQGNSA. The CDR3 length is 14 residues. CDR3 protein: CASSLGADARQQFF. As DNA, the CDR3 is TGTGCCAGCAGCTTAGGGGCTGACGCACGGCAGCAGTTCTTC.

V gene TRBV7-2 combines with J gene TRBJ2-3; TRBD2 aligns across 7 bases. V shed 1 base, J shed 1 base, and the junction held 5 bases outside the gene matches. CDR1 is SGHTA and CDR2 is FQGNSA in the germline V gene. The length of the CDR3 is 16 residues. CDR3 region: CASSLGSAGGTDTQYF. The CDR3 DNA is TGTGCCAGCAGCTTAGGGTCGGCGGGAGGCACAGATACGCAGTATTTT.

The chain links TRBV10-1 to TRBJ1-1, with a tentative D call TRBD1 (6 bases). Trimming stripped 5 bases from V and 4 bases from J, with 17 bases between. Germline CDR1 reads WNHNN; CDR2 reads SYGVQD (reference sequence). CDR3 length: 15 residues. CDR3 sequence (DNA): TGCGCCAGCAGTTCTCAGGGGCCCGGCGGCACTGAAGCTTTCTTT. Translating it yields CASSSQGPGGTEAFF.